This T cell receptor (beta chain) was sequenced during a study of T cells after posttransplantation cyclophosphamide. Cyclophosphamide on days +3 and +4 followed busulfan-fludarabine conditioning and a marrow graft. Study findings and constraints: Later post-transplant blood repertoires were often dominated by donor CD8+ memory clones. After PTCy, TRB diversity resembled that of CNI/methotrexate controls. Blood and skin or GI T cell repertoires showed limited TRB overlap.

Germline V gene lookup returns CDR1 LGHNA and CDR2 YNFKEQ. V was trimmed by 1 base and J by 2 bases, leaving 9 bases between them. This CDR3 spans 14 amino acids. The table came from immunoSEQ multiplex PCR; TCRdb's copy has only in-frame clones and leaves some out. Recorded here are a few thousand clones, none singletons. This clone has a count of ten or more. No antigen is known for it. The clonotype was recovered from a female patient in her 60s who received an allogeneic stem cell transplant from an unrelated donor, was CMV-positive, and had acute GVHD only. Some T cells may trace back to the graft donor. The specimen comprised PBMCs, sampled after an allogeneic stem cell transplant with post-transplant cyclophosphamide. This chain joins TRBV4-2 and TRBJ2-7, with D possibly being TRBD1 (5 bases). CDR3 sequence reads: CASSQAAGTYEQYF. CDR3 nucleotides: TGTGCCAGCAGCCAAGCGGCAGGGACCTACGAGCAGTACTTC.